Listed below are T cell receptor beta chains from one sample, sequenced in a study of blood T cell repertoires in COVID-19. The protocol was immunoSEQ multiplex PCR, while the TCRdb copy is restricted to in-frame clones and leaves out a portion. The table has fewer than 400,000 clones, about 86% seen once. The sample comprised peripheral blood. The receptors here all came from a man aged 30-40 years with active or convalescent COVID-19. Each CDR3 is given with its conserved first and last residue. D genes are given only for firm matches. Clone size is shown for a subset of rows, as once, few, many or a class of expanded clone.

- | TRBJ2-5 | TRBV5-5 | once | CASRLWSQEETQYF | TGTGCCAGCAGACTCTGGTCCCAAGAAGAGACCCAGTACTTC
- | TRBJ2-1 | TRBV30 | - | CAWSVRGYNEQFF | TGTGCCTGGAGTGTGCGGGGATACAATGAGCAGTTCTTC
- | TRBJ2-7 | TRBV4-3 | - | CASSTGLELSYEQYF | TGCGCCAGCAGCACCGGACTGGAACTCTCCTACGAGCAGTACTTC
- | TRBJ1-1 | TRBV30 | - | CAWKQGNTEAFF | TGTGCCTGGAAGCAGGGAAACACTGAAGCTTTCTTT
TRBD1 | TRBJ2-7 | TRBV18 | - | CASSPRSDRDAYEQYF | TGTGCCAGCTCACCCCGTTCAGACAGGGACGCGTACGAGCAGTACTTC
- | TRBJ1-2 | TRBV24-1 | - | CATSAVEYGYTF | TGTGCCACCTCGGCGGTGGAATATGGCTACACCTTC
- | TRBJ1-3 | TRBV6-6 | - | CASRPQGFSGNTIYF | TGTGCCAGCAGGCCCCAGGGTTTCTCTGGAAACACCATATATTTT
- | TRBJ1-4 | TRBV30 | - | CAWSRRNEKLFF | TGTGCCTGGAGTCGCAGAAATGAAAAACTGTTTTTT
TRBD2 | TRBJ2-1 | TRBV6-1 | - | CASSVAGGPNEQFF | TGTGCCAGCAGTGTAGCGGGGGGACCCAATGAGCAGTTCTTC
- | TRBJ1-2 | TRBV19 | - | CASSTHSSPNYGYTF | TGTGCCAGTAGTACCCACAGCTCTCCTAACTATGGCTACACCTTC
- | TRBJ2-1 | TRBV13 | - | CASSTPSGVNEQFF | TGTGCCAGCAGCACCCCATCGGGAGTCAATGAGCAGTTCTTC
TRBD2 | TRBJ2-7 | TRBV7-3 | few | CASSSEVAGGLHEQYF | TGTGCCAGCAGCTCCGAGGTGGCGGGGGGTCTTCACGAGCAGTACTTC
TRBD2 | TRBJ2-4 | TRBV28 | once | CASSPRDYGTKNIQYF | TGTGCCAGCAGTCCCCGGGACTATGGGACCAAAAACATTCAGTACTTC
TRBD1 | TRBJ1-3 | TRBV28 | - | CASSLPDRGIRNTIYF | TGTGCCAGCAGTTTGCCGGACAGGGGGATTCGGAACACCATATATTTT
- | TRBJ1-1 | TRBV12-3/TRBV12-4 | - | CASSFDGDSEAFF | TGTGCCAGCAGTTTTGATGGGGACTCTGAAGCTTTCTTT
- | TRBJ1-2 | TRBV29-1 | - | CSVFLSGWGYTF | TGCAGCGTCTTCCTTTCCGGGTGGGGCTACACCTTC
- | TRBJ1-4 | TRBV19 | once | CASSRLGQMNEKLFF | TGTGCCAGTAGTCGGCTAGGACAGATGAATGAAAAACTGTTTTTT
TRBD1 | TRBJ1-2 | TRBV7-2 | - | CASSSPTGVYGYTF | TGTGCCAGCAGCTCCCCGACAGGGGTCTATGGCTACACCTTC
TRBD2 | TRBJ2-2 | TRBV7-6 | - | CASSLRVAGGPSNTGELFF | TGTGCCAGCAGCCTAAGGGTAGCGGGAGGGCCCTCGAACACCGGGGAGCTGTTTTTT
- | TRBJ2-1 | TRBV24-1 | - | CATSDYWGGAIYNEQFF | TGTGCCACCAGTGACTACTGGGGGGGGGCGATCTACAATGAGCAGTTCTTC
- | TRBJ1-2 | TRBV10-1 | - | CASRGGVRFYGYTF | TGCGCCAGCAGGGGGGGAGTGCGTTTCTATGGCTACACCTTC
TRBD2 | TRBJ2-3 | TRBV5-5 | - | CASSLSPAGGRADTQYF | TGTGCCAGCAGCTTGTCCCCAGCGGGAGGTAGGGCGGATACGCAGTATTTT
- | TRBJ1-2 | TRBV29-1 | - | CSVDPPGPYGYTF | TGCAGCGTTGATCCCCCAGGGCCATATGGCTACACCTTC
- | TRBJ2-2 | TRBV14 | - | CASSHTGPGELFF | TGTGCCAGCAGCCACACAGGACCCGGGGAGCTGTTTTTT
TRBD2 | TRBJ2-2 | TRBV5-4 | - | CASESASGRFAGELFF | TGTGCCAGCGAATCCGCTAGCGGGAGGTTCGCCGGGGAGCTGTTTTTT
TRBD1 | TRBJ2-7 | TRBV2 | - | CASTPRRQGAHEQYF | TGTGCCAGCACCCCTCGTAGACAGGGGGCACACGAGCAGTACTTC
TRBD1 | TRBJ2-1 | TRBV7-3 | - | CASSLWGQGRSNEQFF | TGTGCCAGCAGCTTATGGGGACAGGGGAGGAGCAATGAGCAGTTCTTC
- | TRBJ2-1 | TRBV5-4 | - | CASSRRDFPYNEQFF | TGTGCCAGCAGCCGGAGGGACTTCCCCTACAATGAGCAGTTCTTC
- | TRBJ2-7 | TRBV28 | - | CASSPEDISYEQYF | TGTGCCAGCAGTCCCGAAGACATCTCCTACGAGCAGTACTTC
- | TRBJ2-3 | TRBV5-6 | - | CASSSPTLSTDTQYF | TGTGCCAGCAGCTCTCCTACTCTGAGCACAGATACGCAGTATTTT
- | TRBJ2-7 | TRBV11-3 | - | CASSLGQGDEQYF | TGTGCCAGCAGCTTAGGACAAGGCGACGAGCAGTACTTC
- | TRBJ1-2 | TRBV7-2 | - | CASSWAGGYTF | TGTGCCAGCAGCTGGGCGGGGGGCTACACCTTC
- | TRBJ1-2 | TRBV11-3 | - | CASSRGGRYGYTF | TGTGCCAGCAGCCGAGGGGGTCGCTATGGCTACACCTTC
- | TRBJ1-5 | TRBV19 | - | CASTNQGNQPQHF | TGTGCCAGTACCAATCAGGGGAATCAGCCCCAGCATTTT
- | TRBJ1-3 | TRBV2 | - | CASSSDTSSGNTIYF | TGTGCCAGCAGCTCGGACACCTCCTCTGGAAACACCATATATTTT
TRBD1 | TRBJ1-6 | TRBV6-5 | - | CASSRDRNSPLHF | TGTGCCAGCAGCCGGGACAGAAATTCACCCCTCCACTTT
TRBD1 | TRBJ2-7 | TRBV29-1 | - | CSVEVTRQGAEQYF | TGCAGCGTTGAAGTTACGAGACAGGGGGCCGAGCAGTACTTC
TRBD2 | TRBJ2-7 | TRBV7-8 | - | CASSLRGGAGVYYEQYF | TGTGCCAGCAGCCTTCGGGGTGGGGCGGGGGTGTACTACGAGCAGTACTTC
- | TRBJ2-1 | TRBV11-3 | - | CASSLGGPNEQFF | TGTGCCAGCAGCTTAGGCGGGCCCAATGAGCAGTTCTTC
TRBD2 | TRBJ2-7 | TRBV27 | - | CASSFAREVPYEQYF | TGTGCCAGCAGTTTTGCACGGGAGGTCCCCTACGAGCAGTACTTC
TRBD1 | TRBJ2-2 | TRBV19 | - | CASSIEGQGGTPNTGELFF | TGTGCCAGTAGTATAGAGGGACAGGGAGGAACCCCGAACACCGGGGAGCTGTTTTTT
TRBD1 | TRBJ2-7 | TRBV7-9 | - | CASSMDRAARGEQYF | TGTGCCAGCAGCATGGACAGGGCCGCCAGGGGCGAGCAGTACTTC
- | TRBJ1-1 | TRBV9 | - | CASSVGTQYTEAFF | TGTGCCAGCAGCGTAGGGACACAATACACTGAAGCTTTCTTT
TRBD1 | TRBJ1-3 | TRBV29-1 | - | CSVEAGTASGNTIYF | TGCAGCGTTGAAGCCGGGACAGCCTCTGGAAACACCATATATTTT
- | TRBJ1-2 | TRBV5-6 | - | CASSSSGGNYGYTF | -
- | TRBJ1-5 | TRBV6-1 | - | CASSEWRLPNQPQHF | TGTGCCAGCAGTGAATGGAGACTCCCGAATCAGCCCCAGCATTTT
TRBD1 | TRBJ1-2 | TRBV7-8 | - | CASSPGTGTYGYTF | TGTGCCAGCAGTCCCGGGACAGGGACCTATGGCTACACCTTC